The 2 T cell receptor beta chains given below trace back to one sample, sequenced in a study of blood T cell repertoires in COVID-19. Repertoires were generated with immunoSEQ multiplex PCR, while TCRdb's copy carries only in-frame clones and drops some. The table records roughly 130,000 clones, about 89% of them present only once. Sequenced: peripheral blood. All receptors derive from a woman aged 60-75 years with acute or convalescent COVID-19.

The chain recombines TRBV19 with TRBJ2-7; 7 bases fit TRBD2. J gave up 4 bases and V 9 bases, and 15 bases lay outside the gene matches. The CDR3 has 15 amino acids. CDR1 LNHDA and CDR2 SQIVND come from the germline V gene (reference sequence). The chain's CDR3 is CASRIAGTPNYEQYF. CDR3 in DNA: TGTGCCAGCCGGATAGCGGGCACACCAAATTACGAGCAGTACTTC.

The genes are TRBV11-1 and TRBJ2-4; weak D call: TRBD2 (7 bases). With 3 bases removed from V and 0 bases from J, the gap between germline ends came to 12 bases. CDR1 and CDR2 from the germline V gene are SGHAT and FQDESV (reference sequence). The CDR3 runs 16 residues. CDR3 nucleotides: TGTGCCAGCAGCTTCGCGGGGGCGGTAGCCAAAAACATTCAGTACTTC. Translating gives CASSFAGAVAKNIQYF.